This entry lists 12 T cell receptor beta chains sequenced from one sample in a study of OX40 agonist ivuxolimab in advanced cancers. TCRdb's copy holds only in-frame clones and misses some; the assay was immunoSEQ multiplex PCR. The sample has tens of thousands of clones; about four fifths are singletons. Source: CD4+ or CD8+ T cells sorted from blood, taken in a trial of the OX40 agonist ivuxolimab. Source of these receptors: an adult with an advanced solid tumor such as melanoma, head and neck, liver or kidney cancer.

The chain couples TRBV2 to TRBJ1-2; D is possibly TRBD1 (6 bases). V lost 0 bases and J lost 8, with 19 bases in between. Germline CDR1 and CDR2: SNHLY and FYNNEI. The CDR3 is 16 residues long. The CDR3 nucleotides are TGTGCCAGCAGTGAAGCGCTTCGCGGCAGGGGAGAAGGCTACACCTTC. Its protein product is CASSEALRGRGEGYTF.

This chain joins TRBV7-9 and TRBJ1-3; D unresolved. V lost 6 bases and J 9 bases, leaving 15 bases between the germline ends. CDR1 is SEHNR, CDR2 FQNEAQ, per germline (reference sequence). The CDR3 spans 13 residues. CDR3 nucleotide sequence: TGTGCCAGCAGAAGGGTCCGAGGTTTCACCATATATTTT. Translation gives CASRRVRGFTIYF.

The rearrangement joins TRBV19 to TRBJ1-1; 8 bases line up with TRBD1. The germline CDR1 and CDR2 sequences are LNHDA and SQIVND (reference sequence). The V and J ends lost 5 bases and 1 base, in that order; junction bases with no gene match: 6. The CDR3 has 15 residues. The CDR3 is CASSPQTGENTEAFF. For the CDR3, the DNA is TGTGCCAGTAGTCCGCAGACAGGGGAGAACACTGAAGCTTTCTTT. The variable domain in full, with the rest retrieved from reference TRBV19 and TRBJ1-1, is DGGITQSPKYLFRKEGQNVTLSCEQNLNHDAMYWYRQDPGQGLRLIYYSQIVNDFQKGDIAEGYSVSREKKESFPLTVTSAQKNPTAFYLCASSPQTGENTEAFFGQGTRLTVV.

The chain joins TRBV18 to TRBJ2-2; D is perhaps TRBD1 or TRBD2 (5 bases each). This CDR3 spans 13 amino acids. Germline assignment: CDR1 KGHSH and CDR2 LQKENI. V was cut by 1 base and J by 6 bases, with 6 bases left in between. The CDR3 sequence: CASSPRGAGELFF. DNA for the CDR3: TGTGCCAGCTCACCACGAGGGGCCGGGGAGCTGTTTTTT.

The CDR3 spells CASSPGTAVSSYNEQFF. CDR3 DNA sequence: TGTGCCAGCAGCCCCGGGACGGCCGTAAGCTCCTACAATGAGCAGTTCTTC. The chain couples TRBV5-8 to TRBJ2-1; perhaps D is TRBD1 or TRBD2 (5 bases each). V lost 4 bases, J lost 0 bases, and 17 bases lay in between. The germline V gene has CDR1 SGHTS and CDR2 YDEGEE. This CDR3 region has 17 residues. Full variable domain (missing parts from reference TRBV5-8 and TRBJ2-1): EAGVTQSPTHLIKTRGQQATLRCSPISGHTSVYWYQQALGLGLQFLLWYDEGEERNRGNFPPRFSGRQFPNYSSELNVNALELEDSALYLCASSPGTAVSSYNEQFFGPGTRLTVL.

This sequence joins TRBV6-5 and TRBJ2-7, with 8 bases fitting TRBD2. V shed 2 bases and J 5 bases; nucleotides not matched to a gene: 2. The CDR3 spans 13 residues. Per germline, CDR1 MNHEY and CDR2 SVGAGI. The DNA for the CDR3 is TGTGCCAGCAGTTACGGACTAGCCAACGAGCAGTACTTC. Translating it yields CASSYGLANEQYF.

The chain employs TRBV19 and TRBJ1-5; 9 bases map to TRBD1. Looked up from germline, CDR1 is LNHDA and CDR2 is SQIVND (reference sequence). J was trimmed by 3 bases and V by 6 bases; bases with no gene match: 6. This CDR3 has 15 amino acids. The CDR3 coding sequence is TGTGCCAGTAGGGTACAGGGGGCCTACAATCAGCCCCAGCATTTT. Protein sequence: CASRVQGAYNQPQHF.

The chain carries TRBV25-1 and TRBJ1-2; D perhaps matches TRBD1 (5 bases). Germline assignment: CDR1 MGHDK and CDR2 SYGVNS. V gave up 6 bases and J gave up 4 bases, with 9 bases separating them. The CDR3 spans 12 residues. The CDR3 is CASSPGTYGYTF. CDR3 nucleotide sequence: TGTGCCAGCAGCCCGGGGACCTATGGCTACACCTTC.

About this clone: An end of the junction does not agree with germline; a read error may underlie this. CDR3 sequence (DNA): TGCGCCAGCAGCCAGGTTCCGGGACAGACCTCGGGGGGCTACACCTTC. This translates into CASSQVPGQTSGGYTF. The rearrangement uses TRBV7-2 and TRBJ1-2; 7 nucleotides line up with TRBD1. The CDR3 has 16 amino acids. Germline-derived CDR1 and CDR2 are SGHTA and FQGNSA. The full variable domain, its missing parts supplied by reference TRBV7-2 and TRBJ1-2, is GAGVSQSPSNKVTEKGKDVELRCDPISGHTALYWYRQSLGQGLEFLIYFQGNSAPDKSGLPSDRFSAERTGGSVSTLTIQRTQQEDSAVYLCASSQVPGQTSGGYTFGSGTRLTVV.

This clone has just a few counts. The chain links TRBV28 to TRBJ1-6, with D possibly TRBD1 on 5 matching bases. Germline V gene data show CDR1 as MDHEN and CDR2 as SYDVKM. V was shortened by 6 bases and J by 5 bases, with 11 bases between the two germline ends. The CDR3 is 14 amino acids. For the CDR3, the DNA is TGTGCCAGCAGACCATTCAGGGATAATTCACCCCTCCACTTT. Translation gives CASRPFRDNSPLHF.

This clone was observed a single time. This chain links TRBV18 with TRBJ1-6, with TRBD1 matching over 9 bases. In germline, CDR1 is KGHSH, CDR2 LQKENI. CDR3 length: 15 residues. V shed 2 bases, J shed 8 bases, and the junction held 4 bases outside the gene matches. CDR3 region: CASSPMGQGYSPLHF. In DNA form, the CDR3 reads TGTGCCAGCTCACCAATGGGACAGGGATATTCACCCCTCCACTTT.

The chain links TRBV12-5 to TRBJ1-5; D is undetermined. The CDR3 loop spans 15 amino acids. Germline lookup yields CDR1 LGHNT and CDR2 FRNRAP. V was shortened by 2 bases and J by 0 bases, with 8 bases between the two germline ends. The CDR3 region is CASGLRGYSNQPQHF. CDR3 coding DNA: TGTGCTAGTGGTTTGAGAGGCTATAGCAATCAGCCCCAGCATTTT.